The 9 T cell receptor beta chains below all came from one sample that was sequenced in a study of blood T cell repertoires in COVID-19. Repertoires were generated with immunoSEQ multiplex PCR, while TCRdb's copy carries only in-frame clones and drops some. The sample lists 450,000 or so clones; approximately 90% were seen once. Material for sequencing was peripheral blood. These receptors originate from a man in his late teens or twenties with COVID-19, enrolled during active disease.

The chain combines TRBV6-5 with TRBJ1-1; 8 bases are a match to TRBD1. The CDR3 has 13 amino acids. Unmatched junction bases numbered 4, after V lost 6 bases and J lost 4 bases. Germline CDR1 is MNHEY and CDR2 is SVGAGI. In nucleotides, the CDR3 is TGTGCCAGCAGGAGACAGGGGTCCACTGAAGCTTTCTTT. Amino acid sequence: CASRRQGSTEAFF.

The chain couples TRBV10-2 to TRBJ2-1, with 10 bases aligning to TRBD1. The CDR3 has 15 amino acids. The V gene end was trimmed by 6 bases and the J gene end by 2 bases; junction bases not matched to a gene: 4. The germline CDR1 and CDR2 sequences are WSHSY and SAAADI. The CDR3 coding sequence is TGCGCCAGCAGACGGGACAGGGGACCCTACAATGAGCAGTTCTTC. Protein product: CASRRDRGPYNEQFF.

This clone has at least ten counts. The chain links TRBV6-5 to TRBJ1-5; weak D call: TRBD1 (5 bases). Germline CDR1 and CDR2: MNHEY and SVGAGI. V was shortened by 0 bases and J by 8 bases, with 17 bases between the two germline ends. This CDR3 contains 16 residues. CDR3 DNA: TGTGCCAGCAGTTACTCGAGGCCTACAGGTGTGGAGCCCCAGCATTTT. Translation: CASSYSRPTGVEPQHF.

Worth noting for this clone: The sample has other DNA sequences that encode this CDR3 too. The rearrangement uses TRBV19 and TRBJ2-7; 9 nucleotides line up with TRBD1. There are 14 residues in the CDR3. Germline-derived CDR1 and CDR2 are LNHDA and SQIVND (reference sequence). The ends lost 4 bases at V and 6 bases at J; junction bases unmatched: 7. The CDR3 coding sequence is TGTGCCAGTAGTACCGGGACAGGGTTAGGCGAGCAGTACTTC. It codes for CASSTGTGLGEQYF.

The genes are TRBV2 and TRBJ2-7, with 9 positions matching TRBD2. V trimming: 3 bases; J trimming: 4 bases; junction bases outside the gene matches: 10. The CDR3 spans 16 residues. The germline V gene encodes CDR1 SNHLY and CDR2 FYNNEI. CDR3 nucleotide sequence: TGTGCCAGCAGTGAGAATTGGGGAGCGGGAGGTTACGAGCAGTACTTC. This sequence encodes CASSENWGAGGYEQYF.

The V and J genes are TRBV5-1 and TRBJ2-7; D possibly corresponds to TRBD2 (6 bases). Trimming removed 5 bases from V and 2 bases from J, with 17 bases in between. The CDR3 sequence is 15 residues long. In germline, CDR1 is SGHRS, CDR2 YFSETQ. The CDR3 loop reads CASRSNPSETYEQYF. For the CDR3, the DNA is TGCGCCAGCAGATCTAATCCTAGCGAGACCTACGAGCAGTACTTC.

V and J are TRBV5-1 and TRBJ2-1, with TRBD1 matching 9 bases. This CDR3 contains 16 residues. V lost 1 base, J lost 5 bases, and 7 bases stayed unmatched. Germline V gene data show CDR1 as SGHRS and CDR2 as YFSETQ. DNA for the CDR3: TGCGCCAGCAGCTTGCGAAGCCGGGACAGGGACAATGAGCAGTTCTTC. Translated, it gives CASSLRSRDRDNEQFF. The full variable domain, rest sourced from reference TRBV5-1 and TRBJ2-1, is KAGVTQTPRYLIKTRGQQVTLSCSPISGHRSVSWYQQTPGQGLQFLFEYFSETQRNKGNFPGRFSGRQFSNSRSEMNVSTLELGDSALYLCASSLRSRDRDNEQFFGPGTRLTVL.

The chain combines TRBV11-2 with TRBJ2-1, with 9 bases aligning to TRBD2. The CDR3 has 15 amino acids. Per germline, CDR1 SGHAT and CDR2 FQNNGV. V lost 3 bases, J lost 7 bases, and 7 bases stayed unmatched. The CDR3 sequence: CASSFPGTSSNEQFF. As DNA, the CDR3 is TGTGCCAGCAGCTTTCCGGGGACTAGCTCGAATGAGCAGTTCTTC.

The chain recombines TRBV25-1 with TRBJ2-7; 8 positions agree with TRBD1. V lost 6 bases, J lost 0 bases, and 4 bases stayed unmatched. The CDR3 sequence is 14 residues long. CDR1 and CDR2 (germline): MGHDK, SYGVNS. CDR3 in amino acids: CASSGTGFSYEQYF. The CDR3 DNA follows: TGTGCCAGCAGCGGGACAGGCTTCTCCTACGAGCAGTACTTC.